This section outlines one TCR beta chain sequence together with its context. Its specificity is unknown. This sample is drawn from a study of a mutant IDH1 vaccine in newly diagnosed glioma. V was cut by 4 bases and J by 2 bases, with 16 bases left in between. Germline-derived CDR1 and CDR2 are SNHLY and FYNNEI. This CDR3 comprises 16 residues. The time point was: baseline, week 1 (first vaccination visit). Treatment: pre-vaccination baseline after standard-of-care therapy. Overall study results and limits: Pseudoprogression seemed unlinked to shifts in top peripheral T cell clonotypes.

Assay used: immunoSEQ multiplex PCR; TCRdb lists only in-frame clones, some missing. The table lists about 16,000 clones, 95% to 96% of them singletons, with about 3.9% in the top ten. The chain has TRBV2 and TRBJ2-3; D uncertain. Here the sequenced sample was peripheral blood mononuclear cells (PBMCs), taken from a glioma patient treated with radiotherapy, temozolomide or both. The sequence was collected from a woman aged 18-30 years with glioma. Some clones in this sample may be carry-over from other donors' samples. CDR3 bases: TGTGCCAGCAGTGCGCTGGCTAAAACCTACACAGATACGCAGTATTTT. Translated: CASSALAKTYTDTQYF.